The clone carrying this T cell receptor (beta chain) has only a few counts. What it binds is not known. Germline-derived CDR1 and CDR2 are SGHDT and YYEEEE. The CDR3 has 15 amino acids. V lost 1 base to trimming and J lost 4 bases; unmatched junction nucleotides: 6. The primer mix had 60 Vbeta and 13 Jbeta primers. Here immunoSEQ multiplex PCR was the method, and the copy in TCRdb shows in-frame clones only, minus some. The data contain 95,000 to 100,000 clones, around four fifths of them seen just once; the ten biggest clones take up roughly 2%. This entry belongs to a study of cytomegalovirus exposure and HLA in healthy donors. Findings and caveats of the study: The authors later found most CMV-associated TCR beta chains appeared HLA-restricted. Accounts indicate the classifier identified cytomegalovirus status with strong specificity and sensitivity. The dataset shows that most TCR sequences were rare, while some public TCRs occurred in many donors.

Donors likely had unrecorded immune exposures despite being nominally healthy when sampled. The sequencing sample was made of PBMCs. The sequence derives from a man in his forties in good health and CMV-seronegative. The chain links TRBV5-6 to TRBJ1-2; 8 bases line up with TRBD1. The CDR3: CASSLSGTGAYGYTF. The CDR3 DNA reads TGTGCCAGCAGCTTGTCCGGGACAGGTGCCTATGGCTACACCTTC.